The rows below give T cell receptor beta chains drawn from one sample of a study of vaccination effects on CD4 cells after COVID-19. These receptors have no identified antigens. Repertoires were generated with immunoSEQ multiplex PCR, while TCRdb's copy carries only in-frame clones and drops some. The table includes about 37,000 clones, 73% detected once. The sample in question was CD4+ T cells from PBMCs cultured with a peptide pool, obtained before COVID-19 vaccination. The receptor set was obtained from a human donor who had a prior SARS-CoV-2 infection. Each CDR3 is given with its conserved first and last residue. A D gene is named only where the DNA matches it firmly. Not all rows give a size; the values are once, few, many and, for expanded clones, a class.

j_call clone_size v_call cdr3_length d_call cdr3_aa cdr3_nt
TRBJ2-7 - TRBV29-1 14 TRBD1 CSVDGNRGPSEQYF TGCAGCGTTGATGGTAACAGGGGCCCCTCCGAGCAGTACTTC
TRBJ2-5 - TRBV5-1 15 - CASSLNAWGQETQYF TGCGCCAGCAGCTTGAATGCCTGGGGACAAGAGACCCAGTACTTC
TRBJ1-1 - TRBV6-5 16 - CASSYVWGNGGTEAFF TGTGCCAGCAGTTACGTGTGGGGGAATGGGGGCACTGAAGCTTTCTTT
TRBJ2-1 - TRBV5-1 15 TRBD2 CASSLALGGGNEQFF TGCGCCAGCAGCTTGGCTCTCGGGGGGGGGAATGAGCAGTTCTTC
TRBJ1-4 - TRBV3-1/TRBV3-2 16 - CASSQQLRGSDEKLFF TGTGCCAGCAGCCAGCAACTCAGGGGATCGGATGAAAAACTGTTTTTT
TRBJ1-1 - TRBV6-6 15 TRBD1 CASSNHRGVNTEAFF TGTGCCAGCAGTAACCACAGGGGGGTGAACACTGAAGCTTTCTTT
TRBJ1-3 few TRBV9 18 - CASSVDLINTGLGNTIYF TGTGCCAGCAGCGTAGACCTCATCAACACAGGGTTAGGAAACACCATATATTTT
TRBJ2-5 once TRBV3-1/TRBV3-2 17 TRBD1 CASSHRLGQGLRETQYF TGTGCCAGCAGCCACCGGCTGGGACAGGGGTTGCGAGAGACCCAGTACTTC
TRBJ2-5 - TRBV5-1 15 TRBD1 CASSLAGTGQETQYF TGCGCCAGCAGCTTGGCCGGGACAGGCCAAGAGACCCAGTACTTC
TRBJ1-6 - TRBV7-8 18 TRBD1 CASSLLRRQGAPDSPLHF TGTGCCAGCAGCTTACTACGCCGACAGGGGGCGCCTGATTCACCCCTCCACTTT
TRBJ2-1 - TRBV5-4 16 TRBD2 CASSRTSGGSYNEQFF TGTGCCAGCAGCCGGACTAGCGGGGGTTCCTACAATGAGCAGTTCTTC
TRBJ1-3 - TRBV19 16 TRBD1 CASSSLGRGSGNTIYF TGTGCCAGTAGCAGCTTAGGCAGGGGGTCTGGAAACACCATATATTTT
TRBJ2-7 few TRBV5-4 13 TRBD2 CASSSAGVNEQYF TGTGCCAGCAGCTCAGCGGGAGTTAACGAGCAGTACTTC
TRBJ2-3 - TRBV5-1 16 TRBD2 CASSLLTSGSSDTQYF TGCGCCAGCAGCTTGTTAACTAGCGGGAGTTCGGATACGCAGTATTTT
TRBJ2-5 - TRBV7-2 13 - CASSFGQQETQYF TGTGCCAGCAGCTTTGGACAGCAGGAGACCCAGTACTTC
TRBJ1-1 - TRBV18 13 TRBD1 CASSPDRWTEAFF TGTGCCAGCTCACCGGACAGGTGGACTGAAGCTTTCTTT
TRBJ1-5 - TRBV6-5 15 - CASSAKGPRDQPQHF TGTGCCAGCAGCGCAAAGGGCCCTCGGGATCAGCCCCAGCATTTT
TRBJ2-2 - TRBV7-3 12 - CASSARLGELFF TGTGCCAGCAGCGCCAGGTTGGGGGAGCTGTTTTTT
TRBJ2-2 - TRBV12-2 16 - CASRLVGSEGTGELFF TGTGCAAGTCGCTTAGTTGGGTCAGAGGGAACCGGGGAGCTGTTTTTT
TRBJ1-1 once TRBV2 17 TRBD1 CASSRPRQGRTNTEAFF TGTGCCAGCAGTCGACCCCGACAGGGTCGGACCAACACTGAAGCTTTCTTT
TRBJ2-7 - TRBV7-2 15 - CASSFGPATSYEQYF TGTGCCAGCAGCTTTGGCCCCGCGACATCCTACGAGCAGTACTTC
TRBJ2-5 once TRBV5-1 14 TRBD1 CASSSQGARETQYF TGCGCCAGCAGCTCACAGGGGGCCCGAGAGACCCAGTACTTC
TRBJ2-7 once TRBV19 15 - CASSIASTGNYEQYF TGTGCCAGTAGTATAGCCTCGACAGGTAATTACGAGCAGTACTTC
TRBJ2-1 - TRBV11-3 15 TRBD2 CASSPLAGGSHEQFF TGTGCCAGCAGCCCACTAGCGGGAGGATCACATGAGCAGTTCTTC
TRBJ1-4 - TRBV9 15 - CASSGEGLSAEKLFF TGTGCCAGCAGCGGGGAGGGGTTGTCCGCGGAAAAACTGTTTTTT
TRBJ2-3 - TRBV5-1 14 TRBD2 CASSSGTSRDTQYF TGCGCCAGCAGCTCTGGGACTAGTCGGGATACGCAGTATTTT